This T cell receptor beta chain was recorded in a study of blood T cell repertoires in COVID-19. In the source study's methods: Amplification of reference gene primers provided the estimated nucleated cell counts. TCRdb keeps only in-frame clones here, not all; method: immunoSEQ multiplex PCR. The V and J calls and clone size were taken over from that table, and D and trimming were inferred from the DNA. The top ten hold around 4.9% of the sample, which has 120,000 or so clones, roughly 87% seen once. This CDR3 comprises 16 residues. V lost 4 bases and J lost 7, with 19 bases in between. Germline V gene sequence: CDR1 KGHDR, CDR2 SFDVKD.

The chain carries TRBV24-1 and TRBJ2-1, with D unclear. The sequence came from a human donor in a cohort sampled during active COVID-19. Sequencing used peripheral blood. DNA of the CDR3: TGTGCCACCAGTGACCTCATTATCCCAACCGAGAATGAGCAGTTCTTC. This gives the protein CATSDLIIPTENEQFF.